This TCR beta chain was sequenced in a study of blood T cell repertoires in COVID-19 (dated by TCRdb to 2018 to 2020). Regarding the study in general: Collaborator samples came from the United States, Italy and Spain and covered acute and convalescent phases of COVID-19. The prospective study material was composed of cDNA or gDNA derived from T cells, B-cell-depleted T cells, or PBMCs. Subjects who had been exposed to COVID-19, were actively infected with it, or had recovered from it provided the deeply sampled blood TCRbeta repertoires that made up the dataset. The repertoires were released in a freely available public database meant as a resource for research on the immune response to SARS-CoV-2. Samples came from the ongoing ImmuneRACE study (first 160 participants) plus 1,254 subjects from 6 global collaborators. Sample metadata almost always included a de-identified subject ID, COVID-19 status, age in years and sex. Where available, HLA class I and class II types were taken from metadata supplied by the sample provider and were not determined by assay-based typing.

Relative to germline, V is missing 5 bases and J is missing 0 bases, with 12 bases of the junction outside any gene match. The CDR3 numbers 19 residues from cysteine through phenylalanine. The sequence is cut down to CDR3 DNA, 57 bases in frame from base 1. According to the germline V gene (reference sequence), CDR1 reads SEHNR and CDR2 reads FQNEAQ. The collaborating institutions used their own protocols to collect whole blood in K2EDTA tubes. For TCRbeta analysis, collaborators shipped samples as frozen whole blood, isolated PBMCs, or DNA extracted from either of those sample types. This clone has more than one count but fewer than ten. Its antigen has not been determined. Base-call qualities are not available, and no considerably larger clone is one nucleotide away. General findings and caveats noted by the study authors: Clinical and demographic metadata were provided uncurated, with the amount varying by source and participant.

TCRbeta CDR3 regions were amplified from genomic DNA by means of the immunoSEQ Assay, a bias-controlled multiplex PCR. The study's own analysis went as follows. The number of nucleated cells in each sample was estimated from the amplification of reference gene primers within the assay. Sequence reads were collapsed and filtered to measure the absolute abundance of every unique TCRbeta CDR3 rearrangement. Productive Simpson clonality was computed per sample as the square root of Simpson's diversity index over productive rearrangements. Drawn from immuneACCESS, this table holds only the in-frame rearrangements with V and J called that TCRdb kept. Clones are partly lost; checked studies trace under half to an unresolved V gene and leave the rest unexplained. Clonal size and the V and J genes are those of that table, whereas D and trimming came from the DNA. The sample table shows approximately 410,000 clones, and roughly 85% are seen once. Roughly 1.4% of the sample is held by the ten biggest clonotypes.

This sequence uses TRBV7-9 and TRBJ2-1, and 11 bases in between align with TRBD2. The sequence was collected from a woman aged 30 to 39 with active or convalescent COVID-19. Sequenced input: peripheral blood. The CDR3 here reads CASSERGVAGGSSYNEQFF. The nucleotide sequence reads TGTGCCAGCAGCGAGCGGGGGGTAGCGGGAGGGAGCTCCTACAATGAGCAGTTCTTC.